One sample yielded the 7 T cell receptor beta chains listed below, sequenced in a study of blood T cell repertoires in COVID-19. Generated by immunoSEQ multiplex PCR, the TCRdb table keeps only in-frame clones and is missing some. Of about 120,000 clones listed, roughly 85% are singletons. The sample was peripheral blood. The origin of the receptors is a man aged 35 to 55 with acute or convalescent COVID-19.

The CDR3 DNA follows: TGTGCCAGCAGCCAAGATCCCACAGCTGGAAACACCATATATTTT. Its translation is CASSQDPTAGNTIYF. The chain joins TRBV3-1 (or the pseudogene TRBV3-2) to TRBJ1-3; no clear D gene. Germline-derived CDR1 and CDR2 are LGHDT and YNNKEL (reference sequence). Deletions cut 0 bases from V and 2 bases from J, with 8 bases between. The CDR3 contains 15 residues.

CDR3 sequence (DNA): TGTGCCAGCAGCTTAGGGCGGGACACCATATATTTT. Protein: CASSLGRDTIYF. This sequence joins TRBV11-2 and TRBJ1-3; D gene unclear. V lost 1 base and J lost 8, with 6 bases in between. Per germline, CDR1 SGHAT and CDR2 FQNNGV. The CDR3 is 12 amino acids.

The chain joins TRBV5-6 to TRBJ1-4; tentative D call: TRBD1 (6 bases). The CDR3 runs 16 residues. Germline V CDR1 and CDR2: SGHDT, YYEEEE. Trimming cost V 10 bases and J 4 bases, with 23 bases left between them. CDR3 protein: CASQLASDRFNEKLFF. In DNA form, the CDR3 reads TGTGCCTCACAGCTCGCGTCGGACAGATTTAATGAAAAACTGTTTTTT.

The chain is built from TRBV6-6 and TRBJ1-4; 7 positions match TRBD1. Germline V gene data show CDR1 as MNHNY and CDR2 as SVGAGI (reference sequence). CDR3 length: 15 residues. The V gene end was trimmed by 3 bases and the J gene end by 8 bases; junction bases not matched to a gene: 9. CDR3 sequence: CASSYPRTGEEKLFF. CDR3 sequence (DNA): TGTGCCAGCAGTTATCCCCGGACAGGCGAGGAAAAACTGTTTTTT.

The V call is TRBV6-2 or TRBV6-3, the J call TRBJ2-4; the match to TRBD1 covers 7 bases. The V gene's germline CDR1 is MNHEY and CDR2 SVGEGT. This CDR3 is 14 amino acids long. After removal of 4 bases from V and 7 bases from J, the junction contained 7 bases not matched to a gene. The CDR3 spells CASSSWGTVNIQYF. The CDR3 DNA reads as TGTGCCAGCAGTTCCTGGGGGACAGTTAACATTCAGTACTTC.

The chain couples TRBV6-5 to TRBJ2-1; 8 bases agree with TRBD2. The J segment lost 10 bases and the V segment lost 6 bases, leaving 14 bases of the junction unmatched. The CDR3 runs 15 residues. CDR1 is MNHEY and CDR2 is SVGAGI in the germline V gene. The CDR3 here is CASRRAGGAVGEQFF. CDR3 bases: TGTGCCAGCAGACGGGCCGGGGGGGCCGTTGGGGAGCAGTTCTTC.

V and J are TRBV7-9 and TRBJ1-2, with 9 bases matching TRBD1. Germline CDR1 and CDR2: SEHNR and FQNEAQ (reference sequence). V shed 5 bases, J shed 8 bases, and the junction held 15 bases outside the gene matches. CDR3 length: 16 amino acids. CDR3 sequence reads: CASSPTSGTGIGGYTF. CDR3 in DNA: TGTGCCAGCAGCCCAACTTCCGGGACAGGGATTGGAGGCTACACCTTC.